This section outlines one T cell receptor beta chain sequence together with its context. The junction and the germline gene differ at one end; a read error may be behind it. The data derive from a study of tumor-infiltrating lymphocytes in oesophageal squamous cell carcinoma. Each CDR3 protein is one row after TCRdb ran MiXCR on the PCR reads. The sample shows roughly 14,000 distinct CDR3 sequences, 50% of them seen only once. There are 15 residues in the CDR3. CDR1 SGHRS and CDR2 YFSETQ come from the germline V gene. The TCR was taken from a male donor with esophageal squamous cell carcinoma. Sequenced: esophageal tumor tissue. This chain uses TRBV5-1 with TRBJ2-6, with 8 positions matching TRBD2. The DNA of the CDR3 is TGCGCCAGCGGAACACGACTAGCGAATATCAATGAGAAGTTCTTC. Translation gives CASGTRLANINEKFF.